This T cell receptor (beta chain) was captured by sequencing in a study of graft-versus-host responses after intestinal transplantation. Turning to this clone: The antigen is not known.

Germline V gene sequence: CDR1 MNHNS, CDR2 SASEGT. CDR3 length equals 13 residues. V was cut by 6 bases and J by 2 bases, with 10 bases left in between. Repertoires were generated with immunoSEQ multiplex PCR, while TCRdb's copy carries only in-frame clones and drops some. The sample lists 90,000 to 150,000 clones; 90% to 95% were seen once. This specimen consisted of unstimulated CD4+ T cells sorted from spleen or lymph node cells, obtained before intestinal transplant. The chain joins TRBV6-1 to TRBJ1-2, with D possibly being TRBD1 (6 bases). The origin of this receptor is a human donor who received an intestinal transplant. In DNA, the CDR3 is TGTGCCAGCAGCGCGGACAGAAACTATGGCTACACCTTC. Its protein product is CASSADRNYGYTF.